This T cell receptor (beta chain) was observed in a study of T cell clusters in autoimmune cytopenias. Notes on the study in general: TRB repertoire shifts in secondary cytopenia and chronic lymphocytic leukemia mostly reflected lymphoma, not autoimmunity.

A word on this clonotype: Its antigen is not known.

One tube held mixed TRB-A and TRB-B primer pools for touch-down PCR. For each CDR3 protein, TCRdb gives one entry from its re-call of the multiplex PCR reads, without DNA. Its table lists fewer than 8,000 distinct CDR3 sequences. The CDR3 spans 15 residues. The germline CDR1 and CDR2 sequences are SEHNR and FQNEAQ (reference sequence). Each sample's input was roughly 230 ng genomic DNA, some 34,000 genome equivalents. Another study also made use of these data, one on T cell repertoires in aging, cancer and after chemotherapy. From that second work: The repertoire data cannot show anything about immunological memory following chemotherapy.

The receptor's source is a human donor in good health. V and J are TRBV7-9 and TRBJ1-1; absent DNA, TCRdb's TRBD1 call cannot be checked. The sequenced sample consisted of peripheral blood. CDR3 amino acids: CASSLVQGANTEAFF.